The 3 T cell receptor beta chains below were found in one sample sequenced in a study of PD-1 blockade in classical Hodgkin lymphoma. Sequencing was performed with immunoSEQ multiplex PCR; in TCRdb, only in-frame clones are kept and a portion is missing. The sample records approximately 89,000 clones, under 85% being singletons. As to time point: cycle 4 day 1 (C4D1), after about 6 weeks of nivolumab. Every patient had relapsed following autologous stem cell transplantation, and cohorts differed in brentuximab vedotin exposure. The material was peripheral blood mononuclear cells (PBMCs), obtained before the fourth cycle of nivolumab. These TCRs come from a human donor with classical Hodgkin lymphoma.

V usage is TRBV5-1 and J usage is TRBJ2-7; TRBD1 might be the D (6 bases). V was shortened by 4 bases and J by 1 base, with 15 bases between the two germline ends. The CDR3 covers 15 residues. CDR1 and CDR2 from the germline V gene are SGHRS and YFSETQ. The CDR3 region is CASSLDGTRSYEQYF. DNA for the CDR3: TGCGCCAGCAGCCTGGACGGGACACGATCCTACGAGCAGTACTTC. The full variable domain, rest sourced from reference TRBV5-1 and TRBJ2-7, is KAGVTQTPRYLIKTRGQQVTLSCSPISGHRSVSWYQQTPGQGLQFLFEYFSETQRNKGNFPGRFSGRQFSNSRSEMNVSTLELGDSALYLCASSLDGTRSYEQYFGPGTRLTVT.

J is TRBJ1-5 and V is TRBV15; D is ambiguous. The CDR3 runs to 17 residues. Germline loops: CDR1 LNHNV, CDR2 YYDKDF (reference sequence). V shed 1 base and J shed 4 bases, with 17 bases lying between them. The CDR3 DNA reads as TGTGCCACCAGCAGAGGCCAGGCATCCTTAATTAATCAGCCCCAGCATTTT. This sequence encodes CATSRGQASLINQPQHF.

The V and J genes are TRBV5-6 and TRBJ2-5; D unresolved. CDR3 length: 15 amino acids. V lost 2 bases, J lost 3 bases, and 14 bases lay in between. Germline assignment: CDR1 SGHDT and CDR2 YYEEEE. CDR3 nucleotides: TGTGCCAGCAGCTTAGGCTACAGTACCAAAGAGACCCAGTACTTC. Translated: CASSLGYSTKETQYF.